The TCR beta chain under discussion was sequenced for a study of blood T cell repertoires in COVID-19 (dated by TCRdb to 2019 to 2021). At the level of the whole study: Samples covering the acute and convalescent phases of COVID-19 were provided by collaborators in the United States, Italy and Spain. The prospective study material was composed of cDNA or gDNA derived from T cells, B-cell-depleted T cells, or PBMCs. Subjects who had been exposed to COVID-19, were actively infected with it, or had recovered from it provided the deeply sampled blood TCRbeta repertoires that made up the dataset. The repertoires were made available in a free public database intended to serve as a resource for research on the immune response to SARS-CoV-2. Samples were obtained from the ongoing ImmuneRACE study (first 160 participants) and from 1,000 to 1,500 subjects provided by 6 global collaborators. A de-identified subject ID, COVID-19 status, age in years and sex were almost always included in the sample metadata. HLA class I and class II types, where available, came from metadata supplied by the sample provider rather than from assay-based typing.

The CDR3 runs 14 residues from the cysteine to the phenylalanine. Only CDR3 DNA is held: 42 bases, read in frame from base 1. The germline V gene (reference sequence) specifies SEHNR as CDR1 and FQNEAQ as CDR2. A distance of 10 bases separates the germline ends of V and J, which lose 2 bases and 4 bases respectively. What the authors observed across the whole study: How much clinical and demographic metadata was included differed by source and by participant, and the metadata was provided uncurated.

TCRbeta CDR3 regions were amplified from genomic DNA by means of the immunoSEQ Assay, a bias-controlled multiplex PCR. The paper's processing steps were these. The number of nucleated cells in each sample was estimated by amplification of reference gene primers within the assay. Sequence reads were collapsed and filtered to measure the absolute abundance of every unique TCRbeta CDR3 rearrangement. For each sample, productive Simpson clonality was calculated as the square root of Simpson's diversity index over productive rearrangements. Entries here come from immuneACCESS through TCRdb and include only in-frame sequences with V and J called. Some clones fail to appear in such tables; in the studies checked, an unresolved V gene covers under half of the shortfall, and the cause of the remainder is unknown. The V and J calls and the clone size are those of that table, but D and trimming were determined from the DNA. Within this sample are 120,000 or so clones, with under 95% of them counted one time only. The ten largest clones add up to about 3.5% of the sample.

This clone appeared once. Its recognized antigen is unknown. No per-base quality is available; no much larger clone lies one base away. Each collaborating institution followed its own protocols to collect whole blood in K2EDTA tubes. Collaborator samples were shipped for TCRbeta analysis as frozen whole blood, isolated PBMCs, or DNA extracted from either sample type. The sequence was collected from a man between 45 and 60 years old with active COVID-19. The material sequenced was peripheral blood. The chain is encoded by TRBV7-9 joined to TRBJ2-3; TRBD2 is perhaps the D gene, given 5 matching bases. CDR3 protein: CASSLSRGADTQYF. DNA sequence: TGTGCCAGCAGCTTAAGTCGGGGTGCAGATACGCAGTATTTT. The full variable domain, with segments outside the CDR3 supplied by the reference TRBV7-9 and TRBJ2-3 proteins, appears as DTGVSQNPRHKITKRGQNVTFRCDPISEHNRLYWYRQTLGQGPEFLTYFQNEAQLEKSRLLSDRFSAERPKGSFSTLEIQRTEQGDSAMYLCASSLSRGADTQYFGPGTRLTVL.